Below, one TCR beta chain is given with its context. The data stem from a study of T cell changes during pregnancy in multiple sclerosis. This CDR3 has 15 residues. Per the germline V gene, CDR1 is SGHRS and CDR2 is YFSETQ. The V end lost 3 bases, the J end lost 0 bases, and 10 bases lay between the germline ends. The data were produced by immunoSEQ multiplex PCR, yet TCRdb's version contains in-frame clones alone and is incomplete. The sample shows tens of thousands of clones, roughly 94% of them seen only once. The sample consisted of peripheral blood, taken after pregnancy. This clonotype originated in a female donor in good health, enrolled as a control in a pregnancy study. The J gene is TRBJ2-1, the V gene TRBV5-1; weak D call: TRBD1 (5 bases). The DNA of the CDR3 is TGCGCCAGCAGCTGGACACCTAGCTCCTACAATGAGCAGTTCTTC. As protein: CASSWTPSSYNEQFF.